This TCR beta chain was recorded in a study of blood T cell repertoires in COVID-19. Study summary: The origin of the acute and convalescent COVID-19 samples was the United States, Italy and Spain. PBMCs, B-cell-depleted T cells, or T cells provided the cDNA or gDNA that made up the material.

Authors' analysis steps: Amplification from reference gene primers served as the basis for estimated nucleated cell counts. The assay was immunoSEQ multiplex PCR, and TCRdb's table has in-frame clones only and misses some. The D gene and trimming were derived from the DNA, and the V and J assignments and clone size from that table. In the table there are some 150,000 clones, roughly 88% of which are singletons. V was trimmed by 4 bases and J by 10 bases, leaving 10 bases between them. Germline V gives CDR1 PRHDT, CDR2 FYEKMQ (reference sequence). The CDR3 runs to 11 residues. The genes are TRBV13 and TRBJ1-1; D unresolved. This clonotype was obtained from a woman aged 55-70 years with acute or convalescent COVID-19. The sequenced sample was peripheral blood. In DNA, the CDR3 is TGTGCCAGCAGCTACTCGGGGTCAGCTTTCTTT. Protein: CASSYSGSAFF.